The rows below give T cell receptor beta chains drawn from one sample of a study of vaccination and CD4 T cells after COVID-19. TCRdb re-analysed the PCR reads in MiXCR, keeping a single row per CDR3 protein. The data contain fewer than 30,000 distinct CDR3 sequences, around 28% of them singletons. The antigens these receptors bind are not known. Sequenced material: CD4+ T cells from blood, cultured in vitro, taken about 7 months after SARS-CoV-2 vaccination. The receptors stem from a human donor who had recovered from COVID-19. Both conserved end residues are part of each CDR3. D genes are given only for firm matches. Some rows mark clone size as missing; the rest say once, few, many or name a class of expanded clone.

abundance: few
d_gene: .
j_gene: TRBJ2-7
len: 13
v_gene: TRBV6-1
CDR3aa: CASNTDSRREQYF
CDR3nt: TGTGCCAGCAACACGGACAGTAGACGTGAGCAGTACTTC

abundance: .
d_gene: TRBD2
j_gene: TRBJ2-1
len: 15
v_gene: TRBV28
CDR3aa: CASSLAASGSEEQFF
CDR3nt: TGTGCCAGCAGCCTAGCGGCTAGCGGGAGTGAAGAGCAGTTCTTC

abundance: medium-sized
d_gene: TRBD1
j_gene: TRBJ2-5
len: 14
v_gene: TRBV7-2
CDR3aa: CASSRQGLLETQYF
CDR3nt: TGTGCCAGCAGCCGACAGGGATTGCTGGAGACCCAGTACTTC

abundance: .
d_gene: .
j_gene: TRBJ2-2
len: 14
v_gene: TRBV7-9
CDR3aa: CASSRDQGTGELFF
CDR3nt: TGTGCCAGCAGCAGGGACCAGGGGACCGGGGAGCTGTTTTTT

abundance: .
d_gene: .
j_gene: TRBJ2-5
len: 14
v_gene: TRBV5-4
CDR3aa: CASSDMTSQETQYF
CDR3nt: TGTGCCAGCAGCGATATGACAAGCCAAGAGACCCAGTACTTC

abundance: .
d_gene: .
j_gene: TRBJ1-1
len: 13
v_gene: TRBV25-1
CDR3aa: CASTDDLNTEAFF
CDR3nt: TGTGCCAGCACCGACGACCTTAACACTGAAGCTTTCTTT

abundance: .
d_gene: .
j_gene: TRBJ1-5
len: 18
v_gene: TRBV7-5
CDR3aa: CISVSEGRDVGSNQPQHF
CDR3nt: .

abundance: few
d_gene: .
j_gene: TRBJ1-2
len: 14
v_gene: TRBV20-1
CDR3aa: CSARVTDRDYGYTF
CDR3nt: TGCAGTGCTAGAGTAACAGATAGAGACTATGGCTACACCTTC

abundance: few
d_gene: .
j_gene: TRBJ2-2
len: 14
v_gene: TRBV6-1
CDR3aa: CASRARGNTGELFF
CDR3nt: TGTGCCAGTAGGGCCAGGGGGAACACCGGGGAGCTGTTTTTT

abundance: .
d_gene: TRBD1
j_gene: TRBJ1-2
len: 15
v_gene: TRBV6-1
CDR3aa: CASSEAGGQGTGYTF
CDR3nt: TGTGCCAGCAGTGAAGCCGGCGGACAGGGTACTGGCTACACCTTC

abundance: few
d_gene: TRBD2
j_gene: TRBJ2-3
len: 14
v_gene: TRBV20-1
CDR3aa: CSANPGLGVNTQYF
CDR3nt: TGCAGTGCTAACCCGGGACTAGGTGTGAATACGCAGTATTTT

abundance: many
d_gene: .
j_gene: TRBJ2-1
len: 16
v_gene: TRBV7-2
CDR3aa: CASSSESTLSYNEQFF
CDR3nt: TGTGCCAGCAGCTCCGAATCAACACTCTCCTACAATGAGCAGTTCTTC

abundance: few
d_gene: .
j_gene: TRBJ2-6
len: 15
v_gene: TRBV19
CDR3aa: CASSIYGSGANVLTF
CDR3nt: TGTGCCAGTAGTATCTACGGCTCTGGGGCCAACGTCCTGACTTTC

abundance: .
d_gene: .
j_gene: TRBJ2-2
len: 15
v_gene: TRBV10-3
CDR3aa: CAISLHPTNTGELFF
CDR3nt: TGTGCCATCAGCCTCCACCCCACGAACACCGGGGAGCTGTTTTTT

abundance: .
d_gene: .
j_gene: TRBJ2-1
len: 14
v_gene: TRBV7-3
CDR3aa: CASSPSVGDNEQFF
CDR3nt: TGTGCCAGCAGCCCCTCCGTAGGGGACAATGAGCAGTTCTTC

abundance: .
d_gene: TRBD2
j_gene: TRBJ2-5
len: 13
v_gene: TRBV20-1
CDR3aa: CSTIAGGPETQYF
CDR3nt: TGCAGTACGATAGCGGGAGGGCCGGAGACCCAGTACTTC

abundance: .
d_gene: TRBD2
j_gene: TRBJ2-3
len: 15
v_gene: TRBV4-2
CDR3aa: CASSLGLAYTDTQYF
CDR3nt: TGTGCCAGCAGCCTGGGACTAGCGTACACAGATACGCAGTATTTT

abundance: .
d_gene: .
j_gene: TRBJ2-5
len: 15
v_gene: TRBV6-1
CDR3aa: CASSLRDRRVETQYF
CDR3nt: TGTGCCAGCAGTCTGCGGGACCGGAGGGTGGAGACCCAGTACTTC

abundance: once
d_gene: .
j_gene: TRBJ2-1
len: 14
v_gene: TRBV4-2
CDR3aa: CASSRELDYNEQFF
CDR3nt: TGTGCCAGCAGCCGAGAACTAGATTACAATGAGCAGTTCTTC

abundance: .
d_gene: .
j_gene: TRBJ2-6
len: 16
v_gene: TRBV7-2
CDR3aa: CASSLGPGAGANVLTF
CDR3nt: TGTGCCAGCAGCTTAGGTCCGGGGGCTGGGGCCAACGTCCTGACTTTC

abundance: .
d_gene: .
j_gene: TRBJ2-7
len: 13
v_gene: TRBV20-1
CDR3aa: CSARDSFSYEQYF
CDR3nt: TGCAGTGCGAGGGACTCGTTCTCCTACGAGCAGTACTTC

abundance: .
d_gene: TRBD2
j_gene: TRBJ2-3
len: 11
v_gene: TRBV10-3
CDR3aa: CAILALNTQYF
CDR3nt: TGTGCCATACTAGCGCTAAATACGCAGTATTTT

abundance: .
d_gene: .
j_gene: TRBJ2-4
len: 15
v_gene: TRBV7-2
CDR3aa: CASSLEGTVGNIQYF
CDR3nt: TGTGCCAGCAGCTTAGAGGGTACGGTGGGAAACATTCAGTACTTC

abundance: .
d_gene: .
j_gene: TRBJ1-3
len: 14
v_gene: TRBV20-1
CDR3aa: CSASAGDSGNTIYF
CDR3nt: TGCAGTGCCAGTGCGGGAGACTCTGGAAACACCATATATTTT

abundance: .
d_gene: TRBD1
j_gene: TRBJ1-1
len: 14
v_gene: TRBV4-1
CDR3aa: CASSQFDRGTEAFF
CDR3nt: TGCGCCAGCAGCCAATTTGACAGGGGCACTGAAGCTTTCTTT

abundance: .
d_gene: .
j_gene: TRBJ2-7
len: 14
v_gene: TRBV7-2
CDR3aa: CASSPQEISYEQYF
CDR3nt: TGTGCCAGCAGCCCCCAGGAGATCTCCTACGAGCAGTACTTC

abundance: few
d_gene: TRBD2
j_gene: TRBJ2-2
len: 14
v_gene: TRBV20-1
CDR3aa: CSAILAAHTGELFF
CDR3nt: TGCAGTGCCATACTAGCGGCCCACACCGGGGAGCTGTTTTTT